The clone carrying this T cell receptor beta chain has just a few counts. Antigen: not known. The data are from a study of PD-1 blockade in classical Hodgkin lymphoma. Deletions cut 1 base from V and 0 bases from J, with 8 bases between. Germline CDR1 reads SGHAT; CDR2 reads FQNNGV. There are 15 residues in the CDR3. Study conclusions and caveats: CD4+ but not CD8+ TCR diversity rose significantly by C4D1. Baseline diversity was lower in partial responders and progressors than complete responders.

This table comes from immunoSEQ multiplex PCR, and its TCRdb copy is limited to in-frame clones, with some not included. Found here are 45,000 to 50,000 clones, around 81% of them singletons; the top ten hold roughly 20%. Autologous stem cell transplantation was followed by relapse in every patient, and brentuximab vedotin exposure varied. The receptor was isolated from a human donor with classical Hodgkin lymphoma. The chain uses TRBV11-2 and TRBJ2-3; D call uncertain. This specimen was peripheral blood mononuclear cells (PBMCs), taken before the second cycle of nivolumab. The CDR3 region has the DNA TGTGCCAGCAGCTTAGCGGCCCCTAGCACAGATACGCAGTATTTT. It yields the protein CASSLAAPSTDTQYF.